What follows are 16 T cell receptor beta chains derived from one specimen sequenced in a study of blood T cell repertoires in COVID-19. Sequencing was performed with immunoSEQ multiplex PCR; in TCRdb, only in-frame clones are kept and a portion is missing. The data show over 100,000 clones, approximately 86% seen once. Sequencing used peripheral blood. All receptors come from a man aged 50-59 years with active or convalescent COVID-19.

The rearrangement joins TRBV9 to TRBJ2-3, with D possibly being TRBD2 (7 bases). V dropped 3 bases and J dropped 2 bases, with 10 bases sitting between them. The CDR3 spans 14 residues. The germline V gene encodes CDR1 SGDLS and CDR2 YYNGEE. The CDR3 coding sequence is TGTGCCAGCAGCGGGGGGGGCCCCACAGATACGCAGTATTTT. This encodes CASSGGGPTDTQYF. Full variable domain (remainder filled in from reference TRBV9 and TRBJ2-3): DSGVTQTPKHLITATGQRVTLRCSPRSGDLSVYWYQQSLDQGLQFLIQYYNGEERAKGNILERFSAQQFPDLHSELNLSSLELGDSALYFCASSGGGPTDTQYFGPGTRLTVL.

The J gene is TRBJ2-5, the V gene TRBV10-3; D gene ambiguous. The ends were cut back, 5 bases at V and 1 base at J, with 5 bases in the middle. This CDR3 has 12 residues. Germline V gene sequence: CDR1 ENHRY, CDR2 SYGVKD. CDR3 sequence (DNA): TGTGCCATCAGTCTCTCCCAAGAGACCCAGTACTTC. It yields the protein CAISLSQETQYF.

This chain connects TRBV30 to TRBJ2-1; D is undetermined. Germline CDR1 and CDR2: GTSNPN and SVGIG (reference sequence). This CDR3 contains 14 residues. V was trimmed by 1 base and J by 0 bases, leaving 7 bases between them. Here the CDR3 DNA reads TGTGCCTGGAGTGCGAGTAACTCCTACAATGAGCAGTTCTTC. This codes for CAWSASNSYNEQFF.

The J gene is TRBJ1-4, the V gene TRBV28; unclear D gene. Germline values: CDR1 MDHEN, CDR2 SYDVKM. Trimming left V 7 bases short and J 6 bases short, with 18 bases between. The CDR3 is made up of 15 amino acids. The CDR3 DNA is TGTGCCAGCAATCGCGACACTCCCGAAGATGAAAAACTGTTTTTT. This gives the protein CASNRDTPEDEKLFF.

This clone showed up just a few times. CDR3 sequence reads: CASSGQLKETQYF. CDR3 bases: TGTGCCAGCAGTGGACAGCTTAAAGAGACCCAGTACTTC. This rearrangement joins TRBV6-2 or TRBV6-3 to TRBJ2-5, with D possibly being TRBD1 (6 bases). Trimming cost V 5 bases and J 3 bases, with 10 bases left between them. This CDR3 spans 13 amino acids. Germline lookup yields CDR1 MNHEY and CDR2 SVGEGT.

V is TRBV28 and J is TRBJ1-5; D gene unclear. This CDR3 is built from 13 residues. The germline V gene encodes CDR1 MDHEN and CDR2 SYDVKM. V was clipped by 10 bases and J by 5 bases, with 15 bases between them. The CDR3 nucleotides read TGTGCCACTTCGGACGGACTCCATCAGCCCCAGCATTTT. Protein sequence: CATSDGLHQPQHF. The whole variable domain, filled in from reference TRBV28 and TRBJ1-5, reads DVKVTQSSRYLVKRTGEKVFLECVQDMDHENMFWYRQDPGLGLRLIYFSYDVKMKEKGDIPEGYSVSREKKERFSLILESASTNQTSMYLCATSDGLHQPQHFGDGTRLSIL.

This chain connects TRBV5-4 to TRBJ1-2; 8 nucleotides line up with TRBD1. Per germline, CDR1 SGHNT and CDR2 YYREEE (reference sequence). The V segment lost 4 bases and the J segment 2 bases; nucleotides outside the gene matches: 13. CDR3 length: 17 residues. In DNA form, the CDR3 reads TGTGCCAGCAGCACGAACGGACAGGGCCTCGCGAACTATGGCTACACCTTC. Translation: CASSTNGQGLANYGYTF.

In its sample, this clone was seen once. The V gene is TRBV6-1, the J gene TRBJ2-3; D unclear. V was cut by 1 base and J by 2 bases, with 13 bases left in between. The CDR3 is 16 amino acids. Germline-derived CDR1 and CDR2 are MNHNS and SASEGT. The DNA of the CDR3 is TGTGCCAGCAGTGAAGAGGTAATAGCAACCACAGATACGCAGTATTTT. Amino acid sequence: CASSEEVIATTDTQYF.

This clone was seen once. The chain employs TRBV28 and TRBJ2-5; possible D gene TRBD1, 6 bases. The CDR3 has 12 residues. V was pared by 2 bases and J by 5 bases, with 6 bases between. The V gene's germline CDR1 is MDHEN and CDR2 SYDVKM. The CDR3 DNA follows: TGTGCCAGCAGTTTACAGGGGGAGACCCAGTACTTC. Translating gives CASSLQGETQYF.

V gene TRBV7-9 combines with J gene TRBJ1-6; D might be TRBD1 (5 bases). The germline V and J ends were trimmed by 5 bases and 6 bases, with 14 bases remaining between them. The CDR3 covers 15 residues. Germline V gene sequence: CDR1 SEHNR, CDR2 FQNEAQ (reference sequence). The CDR3 sequence is CASSADSGGNSPLHF. CDR3 coding DNA: TGTGCCAGCAGCGCAGACTCCGGGGGTAATTCACCCCTCCACTTT.

CDR3 residues: CASSPAGPTDTQYF. CDR3 nucleotides: TGTGCCAGCAGCCCGGCAGGGCCCACAGATACGCAGTATTTT. The rearrangement links TRBV6-5 to TRBJ2-3; D may be TRBD1 (5 bases). V was clipped by 6 bases and J by 2 bases, with 12 bases between them. Germline-derived CDR1 and CDR2 are MNHEY and SVGAGI. This CDR3 is 14 amino acids long.

This chain connects TRBV11-2 to TRBJ2-7; weak D call: TRBD1 (6 bases). With 5 bases removed from V and 6 bases from J, the gap between germline ends came to 14 bases. The CDR3 runs to 13 residues. Germline V gene sequence: CDR1 SGHAT, CDR2 FQNNGV. This CDR3 is CASSTDSLREQYF. CDR3 sequence (DNA): TGTGCCAGCAGCACGGACAGCCTCCGCGAGCAGTACTTC. The variable domain in full, with the rest retrieved from reference TRBV11-2 and TRBJ2-7, is EAGVAQSPRYKIIEKRQSVAFWCNPISGHATLYWYQQILGQGPKLLIQFQNNGVVDDSQLPKDRFSAERLKGVDSTLKIQPAKLEDSAVYLCASSTDSLREQYFGPGTRLTVT.

The CDR3 DNA is TGTGCCAGCAGTTCGCTCAGGGCTTCACCCCTCCACTTT. Its translation is CASSSLRASPLHF. The rearrangement joins TRBV6-5 to TRBJ1-6; possibly TRBD1 for D (5 bases). CDR3 length equals 13 residues. CDR1 MNHEY and CDR2 SVGAGI come from the germline V gene. Deletions cut 4 bases from V and 9 bases from J, with 10 bases between.

This clone was seen once. The rearrangement joins TRBV9 to TRBJ1-2; TRBD1 matches at 8 bases. Germline CDR1 and CDR2: SGDLS and YYNGEE. The CDR3 spans 16 residues. Trimming cost V 3 bases and J 10 bases; bases outside gene matches: 17. As DNA, the CDR3 is TGTGCCAGCAGCGCCAGACAGGGGTTGGGGGAAAACGACTACACCTTC. Amino acids: CASSARQGLGENDYTF.

The DNA for the CDR3 is TGTGCCAGCAGTGGGGCGTCCGGAGGCTACACCTTC. Its protein product is CASSGASGGYTF. V and J are TRBV27 and TRBJ1-2; TRBD1 is a possible D gene (5 bases). Germline V gene data show CDR1 as MNHEY and CDR2 as SMNVEV (reference sequence). Trimming took 5 bases from V and 8 from J, leaving 12 bases between them. This CDR3 comprises 12 residues.

The V call is TRBV7-9, the J call TRBJ2-7, with 8 bases matching TRBD1. The CDR3 spans 16 residues. Looked up from germline, CDR1 is SEHNR and CDR2 is FQNEAQ (reference sequence). Unmatched junction bases numbered 8, after V lost 1 base and J lost 3 bases. CDR3 DNA sequence: TGTGCCAGCAGCTTAGATTACGGGACAGGTGACTACGAGCAGTACGTC. Protein sequence: CASSLDYGTGDYEQYV.